This T cell receptor beta chain derives from a study of technical replicates of blood from a few donors. Germline V gene data show CDR1 as SGHRS and CDR2 as YFSETQ. This CDR3 region has 14 residues. V trimming: 0 bases; J trimming: 3 bases; junction bases outside the gene matches: 2. The method was immunoSEQ multiplex PCR; TCRdb's version includes in-frame clones alone and lacks a portion of them. Here the sample spans roughly 70,000 clones, 90% to 95% being singletons. The chain is built from TRBV5-1 and TRBJ2-5; 7 positions agree with TRBD2. The sample comprised PBMCs. This receptor was identified in a human donor in good health. Some clones in this sample may be carry-over from other donors' samples. The CDR3: CASSLGGTKETQYF. The CDR3 coding sequence is TGCGCCAGCAGCTTGGGCGGGACTAAAGAGACCCAGTACTTC.